Shown below are 28 T cell receptor beta chains from a single sample sequenced in a study of blood T cell repertoires in COVID-19. Assay used: immunoSEQ multiplex PCR; TCRdb lists only in-frame clones, some missing. The table has approximately 310,000 clones, more than 75% seen once. Sequenced input: peripheral blood. These receptors came from a man aged 50 to 59 with active or convalescent COVID-19.

The V gene is TRBV19, the J gene TRBJ2-1, with 9 bases fitting TRBD2. CDR1 and CDR2 from the germline V gene are LNHDA and SQIVND (reference sequence). The CDR3 is 15 amino acids. The J segment lost 3 bases and the V segment lost 3 bases, leaving 3 bases of the junction unmatched. For the CDR3, the DNA is TGTGCCAGTAGTATTGGGACTAGCAGCTACAATGAGCAGTTCTTC. Encoded protein: CASSIGTSSYNEQFF.

A single count supports this clone. V and J are TRBV2 and TRBJ2-3, with 7 bases matching TRBD2. Per germline, CDR1 SNHLY and CDR2 FYNNEI. J gave up 3 bases and V 6 bases, and 6 bases lay outside the gene matches. This CDR3 has 14 residues. The CDR3 DNA reads as TGTGCCAGCAGGGAGGCACTAGCGACAGATACGCAGTATTTT. Its protein product is CASREALATDTQYF.

V gene TRBV30 combines with J gene TRBJ2-1, with TRBD2 matching 13 bases. J gave up 8 bases and V 8 bases, and 6 bases lay outside the gene matches. This CDR3 region has 13 residues. Per germline, CDR1 GTSNPN and CDR2 SVGIG (reference sequence). CDR3 region: CARTSGSLYEQFF. The CDR3 DNA reads as TGTGCCCGGACTAGCGGGAGTTTATATGAGCAGTTCTTC. The entire variable domain, with the rest obtained from reference TRBV30 and TRBJ2-1, is as follows: SQTIHQWPATLVQPVGSPLSLECTVEGTSNPNLYWYRQAAGRGLQLLFYSVGIGQISSEVPQNLSASRPQDRQFILSSKKLLLSDSGFYLCARTSGSLYEQFFGPGTRLTVL.

This clone was seen more than once but under ten times. This chain joins TRBV4-3 and TRBJ2-1; 15 bases align to TRBD2. This CDR3 has 18 residues. Germline CDR1 and CDR2: LGHNA and YSLEER. V trimming: 4 bases; J trimming: 3 bases; junction bases outside the gene matches: 7. The CDR3, as DNA: TGCGCCAGCAGCCCGGGGACTAGCGGGGGGACCCACTACAATGAGCAGTTCTTC. This sequence encodes CASSPGTSGGTHYNEQFF.

This clone was recorded only once. The rearrangement links TRBV28 to TRBJ1-2, with unresolved D. Between the trimmed V and J ends, which lost 6 bases and 4 bases, there was a span of 12 bases. The CDR3 runs to 13 residues. Germline values: CDR1 MDHEN, CDR2 SYDVKM. The CDR3 DNA follows: TGTGCCAGCAGCCCAGGTATCAGCTATGGCTACACCTTC. Residues: CASSPGISYGYTF.

The chain joins TRBV6-5 to TRBJ2-7, with 7 bases matching TRBD1. V dropped 2 bases and J dropped 3; count of bases not matched to a gene: 4. There are 14 residues in the CDR3. Looked up from germline, CDR1 is MNHEY and CDR2 is SVGAGI. The CDR3 loop is CASSYTGTDYEQYF. CDR3 nucleotide sequence: TGTGCCAGCAGTTACACCGGGACAGACTACGAGCAGTACTTC.

The genes are TRBV28 and TRBJ2-7; the D gene is possibly TRBD1 (7 bases). Trimming cost V 5 bases and J 3 bases, with 11 bases left between them. Germline loops: CDR1 MDHEN, CDR2 SYDVKM. CDR3 length equals 13 residues. In DNA, the CDR3 is TGTGCCAGCAGTACAGGGGAGGACTACGAGCAGTACTTC. Protein product: CASSTGEDYEQYF.

The V and J genes are TRBV2 and TRBJ1-2; 8 bases line up with TRBD1. The CDR3 loop spans 14 amino acids. The germline gives CDR1 SNHLY, CDR2 FYNNEI. V dropped 7 bases and J dropped 2; count of bases not matched to a gene: 6. The CDR3 reads CASNRDRTNYGYTF. DNA for the CDR3: TGTGCCAGCAATAGGGACAGGACAAACTATGGCTACACCTTC.

V and J are TRBV7-2 and TRBJ1-5, with no clear D. This CDR3 is built from 15 residues. Trimming took off 2 bases at V and 5 bases at J, with 13 bases between the two ends. Germline V gene sequence: CDR1 SGHTA, CDR2 FQGNSA. The CDR3 is CASSLSAAYDQPQHF. CDR3 DNA sequence: TGTGCCAGCAGCTTATCGGCAGCGTACGATCAGCCCCAGCATTTT.

In this sample, this clone turned up a few times. This rearrangement joins TRBV7-2 to TRBJ2-7; 8 bases line up with TRBD2. Per germline, CDR1 SGHTA and CDR2 FQGNSA. The length of the CDR3 is 16 residues. V shed 1 base and J 1 base; nucleotides not matched to a gene: 6. CDR3 sequence: CASSLGGGLGSYEQYF. The CDR3 DNA follows: TGTGCCAGCAGCTTAGGCGGGGGGCTCGGATCCTACGAGCAGTACTTC.

The rearrangement links TRBV30 to TRBJ1-6; D not certain. Germline V lookup: CDR1 GTSNPN, CDR2 SVGIG (reference sequence). V lost 5 bases, J lost 8 bases, and 7 bases lay in between. The CDR3 runs to 11 residues. The CDR3 sequence: CAWLRDSPLHF. CDR3 sequence (DNA): TGTGCCTGGTTGAGGGATTCACCCCTCCACTTT.

The rearrangement joins TRBV11-1 to TRBJ2-7; TRBD2 aligns across 13 bases. The V gene end was trimmed by 2 bases and the J gene end by 7 bases; junction bases not matched to a gene: 5. Germline CDR1 SGHAT, CDR2 FQDESV (reference sequence). The CDR3 sequence is 15 residues long. CDR3 in DNA: TGTGCCAGCAGCTTAAACGGACTAGCGGGGGAAGAGCAGTACTTC. Translation: CASSLNGLAGEEQYF.

The chain has TRBV5-1 and TRBJ2-1; D unclear. V lost 2 bases, J lost 0 bases, and 6 bases lay in between. Germline V gene sequence: CDR1 SGHRS, CDR2 YFSETQ. This CDR3 contains 14 residues. This chain's CDR3 is CASSLEDSYNEQFF. CDR3 DNA sequence: TGCGCCAGCAGCTTAGAGGACTCCTACAATGAGCAGTTCTTC.

The chain employs TRBV2 and TRBJ2-3, with 7 bases lining up with TRBD1. CDR3 length equals 12 residues. Losses at the gene ends were 6 bases for V and 5 bases for J; bases not matched to a gene: 2. Germline loops: CDR1 SNHLY, CDR2 FYNNEI. The CDR3 DNA is TGTGCCAGCAGCCAGGGGGTAGATACGCAGTATTTT. Residues: CASSQGVDTQYF.

The chain links TRBV27 to TRBJ1-1; TRBD1 matches 9 bases. From germline, CDR1 is MNHEY and CDR2 SMNVEV (reference sequence). The CDR3 consists of 14 residues. Trimming cost V 5 bases and J 7 bases; bases outside gene matches: 8. The CDR3 protein is CASSPRTGEIEAFF. The CDR3 nucleotides read TGTGCCAGCAGTCCGCGGACAGGGGAAATTGAAGCTTTCTTT.

V is TRBV4-3 and J is TRBJ2-6; weak D call: TRBD1 (5 bases). CDR1 and CDR2 (germline): LGHNA, YSLEER. V lost 0 bases and J lost 2, with 8 bases in between. CDR3 length equals 16 residues. CDR3 region: CASSQEAGPGANVLTF. DNA of the CDR3: TGCGCCAGCAGCCAAGAGGCAGGGCCTGGGGCCAACGTCCTGACTTTC.

The J gene is TRBJ2-1, the V gene TRBV24-1; tentative D call: TRBD2 (5 bases). The CDR3 is 16 amino acids. The germline V and J ends were trimmed by 0 bases and 4 bases, with 12 bases remaining between them. CDR1 KGHDR and CDR2 SFDVKD come from the germline V gene. In DNA form, the CDR3 reads TGTGCCACCAGTGATTTGCCTAGCAATTCATACAATGAGCAGTTCTTC. It specifies CATSDLPSNSYNEQFF.

J is TRBJ2-1 and V is TRBV3-1 (or the pseudogene TRBV3-2), with 8 bases identical to TRBD2. This CDR3 is built from 16 residues. V dropped 3 bases and J dropped 6; count of bases not matched to a gene: 10. CDR1 LGHDT and CDR2 YNNKEL come from the germline V gene (reference sequence). This CDR3 is CASSHLHAGGSNEQFF. The CDR3 region has the DNA TGTGCCAGCAGCCACCTGCACGCGGGAGGATCCAATGAGCAGTTCTTC.

The DNA of the CDR3 is TGTGCCACCAGTGATTCTCAGGACAGGGCGGAAAAACTGTTTTTT. This codes for CATSDSQDRAEKLFF. The rearrangement uses TRBV24-1 and TRBJ1-4; 8 nucleotides align to TRBD1. The germline V gene has CDR1 KGHDR and CDR2 SFDVKD. Trimming at V came to 2 bases and at J to 8 bases, leaving 6 bases not matched to a gene. The CDR3 spans 15 residues.

The J gene is TRBJ1-5, the V gene TRBV5-6, with 8 positions matching TRBD1. This CDR3 has 15 residues. Trimming took 0 bases from V and 5 from J; bases not matched to a gene: 4. Per the germline V gene, CDR1 is SGHDT and CDR2 is YYEEEE. CDR3 loop: CASSLGLTGDQPQHF. CDR3 coding DNA: TGTGCCAGCAGCTTGGGCCTGACAGGGGATCAGCCCCAGCATTTT.

About this clone itself: Other DNA sequences in the same sample also yield this CDR3. J is TRBJ2-7 and V is TRBV28; D is undetermined. Trimming pared 2 bases from V and 1 base from J, leaving 3 bases between. The CDR3 extends over 12 amino acids. The germline V gene has CDR1 MDHEN and CDR2 SYDVKM. CDR3 DNA sequence: TGTGCCAGCAGTTTACCTTCCTACGAGCAGTACTTC. As protein: CASSLPSYEQYF.

The chain carries TRBV7-2 and TRBJ1-4; D is perhaps TRBD1 (5 bases). V was cut by 1 base and J by 7 bases, with 13 bases left in between. Per germline, CDR1 SGHTA and CDR2 FQGNSA. This CDR3 has 15 residues. CDR3 region: CASSLEPRRGEKLFF. DNA for the CDR3: TGTGCCAGCAGCTTAGAGCCCAGGAGGGGTGAAAAACTGTTTTTT.

The chain's CDR3 is CASSPEGANEKLFF. In DNA form, the CDR3 reads TGTGCCAGCTCACCGGAGGGAGCTAATGAAAAACTGTTTTTT. The V and J genes are TRBV18 and TRBJ1-4, with D hard to call. The CDR3 is made up of 14 amino acids. Between the trimmed V and J ends, which lost 3 bases and 3 bases, there was a span of 8 bases. Germline CDR1 is KGHSH and CDR2 is LQKENI. The full variable domain, its missing parts supplied by reference TRBV18 and TRBJ1-4, is NAGVMQNPRHLVRRRGQEARLRCSPMKGHSHVYWYRQLPEEGLKFMVYLQKENIIDESGMPKERFSAEFPKEGPSILRIQQVVRGDSAAYFCASSPEGANEKLFFGSGTQLSVL.

V is TRBV5-3 and J is TRBJ2-7; maybe TRBD1 (5 bases). TRBV5-3 is annotated as an ORF whose role is uncertain. Trimming removed 0 bases at V and 5 bases at J, with 12 bases between. The CDR3 loop spans 14 amino acids. CDR3 loop: CARSLVQAKDEQYF. CDR3 sequence (DNA): TGTGCCAGAAGCTTGGTACAGGCCAAGGACGAGCAGTACTTC.

This clone was seen only a few times. The chain recombines TRBV28 with TRBJ2-6; 10 nucleotides align to TRBD1. Looked up from germline, CDR1 is MDHEN and CDR2 is SYDVKM. The CDR3 length is 17 residues. V shed 4 bases and J 2 bases; nucleotides not matched to a gene: 5. Here the CDR3 DNA reads TGTGCCAGCAGTTCGGACAGGGGGTGGCCTGGGGCCAACGTCCTGACTTTC. Translation gives CASSSDRGWPGANVLTF.

This rearrangement joins TRBV2 to TRBJ2-5, with 8 bases lining up with TRBD1. This CDR3 is built from 13 residues. CDR1 is SNHLY, CDR2 FYNNEI, per germline. Trimming removed 5 bases from V and 4 bases from J; junction bases left unmatched: 3. Written as DNA, the CDR3 is TGTGCCAGCAGTTACAGGGGGTTAGAGACCCAGTACTTC. Encoded protein: CASSYRGLETQYF.

V usage is TRBV6-1 and J usage is TRBJ1-1; 8 positions agree with TRBD1. The CDR3 sequence is 15 residues long. Germline CDR1 reads MNHNS; CDR2 reads SASEGT. With 0 bases clipped from V and 5 bases from J, the junction kept 5 bases outside the gene matches. The CDR3 nucleotides read TGTGCCAGCAGTGAAGCGCAGGGGGCGCGGACTGAAGCTTTCTTT. Its translation: CASSEAQGARTEAFF.

The genes are TRBV9 and TRBJ1-4, with TRBD1 matching 7 bases. The CDR3 has 15 amino acids. Germline V gives CDR1 SGDLS, CDR2 YYNGEE. V was pared by 4 bases and J by 6 bases, with 9 bases of the junction left unmatched. The CDR3 loop reads CASSSGTVRDEKLFF. DNA of the CDR3: TGTGCCAGCAGCTCCGGGACAGTGAGAGATGAAAAACTGTTTTTT.